This entry lists 21 T cell receptor beta chains sequenced from one sample in a study of blood T cells in healthy people across ages. The second PCR ran roughly 7 to 12 cycles with a sample-barcoded 5' primer and J-beta primers. TCRdb re-called the 5' RACE reads through MiXCR, storing one row per CDR3 protein. The data contain about 770,000 distinct CDR3 sequences, 40% to 50% of them singletons. The sequenced sample was blood. The receptors come from a man aged 60 to 75 in good health.

This clonotype was seen more than once but under ten times. This chain connects TRBV6-6 to TRBJ2-3, with a weak D call TRBD1 (5 bases). The germline gives CDR1 MNHNY, CDR2 SVGAGI (reference sequence). V was clipped by 2 bases and J by 0 bases, with 12 bases between them. The CDR3 has 16 amino acids. The CDR3: CASSYVTAESTDTQYF. The CDR3 coding sequence is TGTGCCAGCAGTTACGTGACAGCTGAAAGCACAGATACGCAGTATTTT.

The J gene is TRBJ2-5, the V gene TRBV7-2; the D gene is possibly TRBD2 (6 bases). The CDR3 length is 12 residues. With 8 bases removed from V and 5 bases from J, the gap between germline ends came to 12 bases. CDR1 is SGHTA and CDR2 is FQGNSA in the germline V gene. This chain's CDR3 is CASGDSRETQYF. The CDR3 DNA is TGTGCCAGCGGGGACTCGAGGGAGACCCAGTACTTC.

The chain uses TRBV6-2 or TRBV6-3 and TRBJ2-7; D may be TRBD2 (6 bases). The CDR3 covers 16 residues. V shed 8 bases and J shed 2 bases, with 22 bases lying between them. In germline, CDR1 is MNHEY, CDR2 SVGEGT. CDR3 DNA sequence: TGTGCCAGCCGCAGGAGAAGCGGGCAGGAGGCCTACGAGCAGTACTTC. This encodes CASRRRSGQEAYEQYF.

This clonotype has more than one count but fewer than ten. The J gene is TRBJ2-2, the V gene TRBV15; no clear D. Trimming removed 0 bases at V and 5 bases at J, with 10 bases between. The CDR3 totals 15 residues. Germline CDR1 reads LNHNV; CDR2 reads YYDKDF (reference sequence). For the CDR3, the DNA is TGTGCCACCAGCAGAGACCTCGGGTCAACCGGGGAGCTGTTTTTT. Translating it yields CATSRDLGSTGELFF.

This rearrangement joins TRBV30 to TRBJ2-1; 9 nucleotides line up with TRBD1. The junction had 8 bases not matched to a gene; V was cut back by 1 base and J by 10 bases. Germline V CDR1 and CDR2: GTSNPN, SVGIG (reference sequence). This CDR3 is 14 amino acids long. CDR3 in DNA: TGTGCCTGGAGTGGACAGGGGGTTTCCTACGAGCAGTTCTTC. This encodes CAWSGQGVSYEQFF.

This clonotype was recorded a few times. The chain links TRBV30 to TRBJ2-5; 10 bases map to TRBD2. The J segment lost 5 bases and the V segment lost 3 bases, leaving 6 bases of the junction unmatched. The CDR3 length is 14 residues. Germline CDR1 GTSNPN, CDR2 SVGIG (reference sequence). The CDR3 DNA follows: TGTGCCTGGAGGAATAGCGGGGGGCAGGAGACCCAGTACTTC. It encodes CAWRNSGGQETQYF.

The V call is TRBV11-2, the J call TRBJ2-7; TRBD2 might be the D (6 bases). The V end lost 5 bases, the J end lost 4 bases, and 15 bases lay between the germline ends. The CDR3 loop spans 14 amino acids. Germline loops: CDR1 SGHAT, CDR2 FQNNGV. The CDR3 coding sequence is TGTGCCAGCAGCGTTGGAGGGTTGAGGTACGAGCAGTACTTC. Translating gives CASSVGGLRYEQYF.

V and J are TRBV20-1 and TRBJ1-1; D gene ambiguous. Per the germline V gene, CDR1 is DFQATT and CDR2 is SNEGSKA (reference sequence). V was cut by 6 bases and J by 1 base, with 15 bases left in between. The CDR3 extends over 14 amino acids. The CDR3 sequence: CSAPPRTGNTEAFF. The CDR3 DNA sequence: TGCAGTGCCCCACCACGAACCGGGAACACTGAAGCTTTCTTT.

The chain links TRBV7-2 to TRBJ1-5, with 9 bases matching TRBD1. The CDR3 is 17 amino acids. Germline-derived CDR1 and CDR2 are SGHTA and FQGNSA. The trim removed 1 base at V and 2 bases at J, leaving 6 bases unmatched. The DNA of the CDR3 is TGTGCCAGCAGCTTAGAGATCCGGGACAGGGGCAATCAGCCCCAGCATTTT. Encoded protein: CASSLEIRDRGNQPQHF. The full variable domain, with the rest looked up from reference TRBV7-2 and TRBJ1-5, is GAGVSQSPSNKVTEKGKDVELRCDPISGHTALYWYRQSLGQGLEFLIYFQGNSAPDKSGLPSDRFSAERTGGSVSTLTIQRTQQEDSAVYLCASSLEIRDRGNQPQHFGDGTRLSIL.

This rearrangement joins TRBV20-1 to TRBJ2-1, with TRBD2 identical over 8 bases. The V segment lost 6 bases and the J segment 6 bases; nucleotides outside the gene matches: 13. Germline V gene data show CDR1 as DFQATT and CDR2 as SNEGSKA (reference sequence). The CDR3 extends over 15 amino acids. CDR3 sequence reads: CSAIGDSGAPNEQFF. Written as DNA, the CDR3 is TGCAGTGCCATAGGTGATAGCGGGGCTCCCAATGAGCAGTTCTTC.

This chain joins TRBV29-1 and TRBJ1-5, with 10 bases identical to TRBD1. The CDR3 extends over 14 amino acids. CDR1 is SQVTM, CDR2 ANQGSEA, per germline. J was trimmed by 5 bases and V by 4 bases; bases with no gene match: 5. In DNA form, the CDR3 reads TGCAGCGTTGTAGGACAGGGGGTAGATCAGCCCCAGCATTTT. This gives the protein CSVVGQGVDQPQHF.

The V and J genes are TRBV29-1 and TRBJ1-2, with D possibly being TRBD1 (5 bases). Germline values: CDR1 SQVTM, CDR2 ANQGSEA. The V gene lost 7 bases and the J gene lost 4 bases, with 13 bases spanning the gap. CDR3 length equals 12 residues. The CDR3 protein is CSAVIQGYGYTF. CDR3 coding DNA: TGCAGCGCTGTCATCCAGGGCTATGGCTACACCTTC.

This clonotype occurred many times. This chain connects TRBV11-2 to TRBJ2-7; D is unresolved. V was trimmed by 5 bases and J by 6 bases, leaving 11 bases between them. The germline V gene has CDR1 SGHAT and CDR2 FQNNGV. This CDR3 region has 12 residues. As DNA, the CDR3 is TGTGCCAGCAGCCCCCCTGGCGGCGAGCAGTACTTC. Its translation is CASSPPGGEQYF.

The rearrangement links TRBV2 to TRBJ2-7; tentatively, D is TRBD1 or TRBD2 (5 bases each). CDR3 length: 14 amino acids. V lost 7 bases, J lost 2 bases, and 15 bases lay in between. The V gene's germline CDR1 is SNHLY and CDR2 FYNNEI. CDR3 nucleotide sequence: TGTGCCAGCACTCGGGACGCGGAACCCTACGAGCAGTACTTC. Its protein is CASTRDAEPYEQYF.

V usage is TRBV15 and J usage is TRBJ2-7, with D tentatively TRBD2 (6 bases). From germline, CDR1 is LNHNV and CDR2 YYDKDF (reference sequence). V was clipped by 5 bases and J by 7 bases, with 24 bases between them. The CDR3 contains 16 residues. The CDR3 DNA reads TGTGCCACCAGCGGTACCGGGACTGGGGTGTACAATGAGCAGTACTTC. As protein: CATSGTGTGVYNEQYF.

The genes are TRBV5-6 and TRBJ2-2, with D maybe TRBD2 (5 bases). This CDR3 spans 15 amino acids. CDR1 SGHDT and CDR2 YYEEEE come from the germline V gene. Trimming cost V 1 base and J 4 bases, with 11 bases left between them. DNA of the CDR3: TGTGCCAGCAGCTTGCCTAGAGGGCCCACCGGGGAGCTGTTTTTT. Translation gives CASSLPRGPTGELFF.

The chain couples TRBV20-1 to TRBJ2-1; TRBD2 aligns across 7 bases. Germline V gene sequence: CDR1 DFQATT, CDR2 SNEGSKA (reference sequence). The J segment lost 7 bases and the V segment lost 3 bases, leaving 18 bases of the junction unmatched. CDR3 length: 17 amino acids. For the CDR3, the DNA is TGCAGTGCTAGTGGACTAGGTGTTCCATACAATATAAATGAGCAGTTCTTC. It codes for CSASGLGVPYNINEQFF.

This clonotype has only a few counts. The chain is built from TRBV29-1 and TRBJ1-2; 8 nucleotides match TRBD1. The CDR3 sequence is 14 residues long. The V and J ends lost 1 base and 3 bases, in that order; junction bases with no gene match: 4. Germline CDR1 reads SQVTM; CDR2 reads ANQGSEA. CDR3 sequence: CSVEVDRVDYGYTF. The CDR3 DNA follows: TGCAGCGTTGAAGTGGACAGGGTCGACTATGGCTACACCTTC. Complete variable domain (other parts from reference TRBV29-1 and TRBJ1-2): SAVISQKPSRDICQRGTSLTIQCQVDSQVTMMFWYRQQPGQSLTLIATANQGSEATYESGFVIDKFPISRPNLTFSTLTVSNMSPEDSSIYLCSVEVDRVDYGYTFGSGTRLTVV.

This rearrangement joins TRBV5-6 to TRBJ2-3, with 7 bases matching TRBD2. J lost 12 bases, V lost 4 bases, and 11 bases had no gene match. The germline CDR1 and CDR2 sequences are SGHDT and YYEEEE. CDR3 length: 13 residues. The CDR3 reads CASSPDGGTRQYF. The CDR3 nucleotides are TGTGCCAGCAGCCCGGACGGGGGGACTCGTCAGTATTTT. The complete variable domain, with remaining parts taken from reference TRBV5-6 and TRBJ2-3, reads DAGVTQSPTHLIKTRGQQVTLRCSPKSGHDTVSWYQQALGQGPQFIFQYYEEEERQRGNFPDRFSGHQFPNYSSELNVNALLLGDSALYLCASSPDGGTRQYFGPGTRLTVL.

This clonotype has at least ten counts. This chain uses TRBV12-3 or TRBV12-4 with TRBJ2-6; no reliable D call. V gave up 6 bases and J gave up 0 bases, with 6 bases separating them. CDR3 length equals 14 residues. The CDR3 nucleotides are TGTGCCAGCAGCGACGTCTCTGGGGCCAACGTCCTGACTTTC. This encodes CASSDVSGANVLTF.

The chain has TRBV7-2 and TRBJ2-1; 7 nucleotides line up with TRBD2. The DNA end is more similar to TRBJ2-7, so the J call may be wrong. The CDR3 is 15 amino acids. Germline V CDR1 and CDR2: SGHTA, FQGNSA. The CDR3 bases are TGTGCCAGCAGCAGGGAGGGCTCATCCTACAATGAGCAGTACTTC. Its translation is CASSREGSSYNEQYF.